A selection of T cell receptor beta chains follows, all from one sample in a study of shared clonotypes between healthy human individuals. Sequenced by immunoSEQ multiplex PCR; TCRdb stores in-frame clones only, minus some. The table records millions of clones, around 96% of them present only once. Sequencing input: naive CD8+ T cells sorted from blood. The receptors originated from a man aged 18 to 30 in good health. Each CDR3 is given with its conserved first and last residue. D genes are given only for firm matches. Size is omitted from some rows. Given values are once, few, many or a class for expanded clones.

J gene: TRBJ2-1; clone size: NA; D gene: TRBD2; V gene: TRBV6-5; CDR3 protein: CASSYGGGGNEQFF; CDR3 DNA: TGTGCCAGCAGTTACGGCGGGGGGGGCAATGAGCAGTTCTTC
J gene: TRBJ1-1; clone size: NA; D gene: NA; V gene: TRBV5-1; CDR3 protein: CASSSLGGNTEAFF; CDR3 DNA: TGCGCCAGCAGCTCGTTGGGGGGTAACACTGAAGCTTTCTTT
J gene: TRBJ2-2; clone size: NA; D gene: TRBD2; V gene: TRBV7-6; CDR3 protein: CASSFELAGEVHTGELFF; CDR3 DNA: TGTGCCAGCAGCTTCGAACTAGCGGGAGAAGTACACACCGGGGAGCTGTTTTTT
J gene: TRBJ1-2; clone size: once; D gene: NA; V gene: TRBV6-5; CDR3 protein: CASSWDTNYGYTF; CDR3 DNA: TGTGCCAGCAGTTGGGACACTAACTATGGCTACACCTTC
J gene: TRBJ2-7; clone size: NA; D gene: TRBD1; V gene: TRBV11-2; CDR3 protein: CASSRPGTEYEQYF; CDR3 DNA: TGTGCCAGCAGCCGTCCCGGGACAGAATACGAGCAGTACTTC
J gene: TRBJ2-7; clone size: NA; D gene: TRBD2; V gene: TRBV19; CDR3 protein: CASSIELAGGEQYF; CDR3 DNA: TGTGCCAGTAGTATCGAACTAGCGGGGGGCGAGCAGTACTTC
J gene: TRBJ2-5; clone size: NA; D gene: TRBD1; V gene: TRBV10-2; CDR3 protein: CASSLTGGEETQYF; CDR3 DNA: TGCGCCAGCAGTCTGACAGGGGGAGAGGAGACCCAGTACTTC
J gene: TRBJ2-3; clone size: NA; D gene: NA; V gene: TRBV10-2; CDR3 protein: CASSATAPASTDTQYF; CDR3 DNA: TGCGCCAGCAGTGCCACAGCGCCAGCTAGCACAGATACGCAGTATTTT
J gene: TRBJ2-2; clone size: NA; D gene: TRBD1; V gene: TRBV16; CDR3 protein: CASSQFRQGAGELFF; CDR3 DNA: TGTGCCAGCAGCCAATTTCGACAGGGGGCCGGGGAGCTGTTTTTT
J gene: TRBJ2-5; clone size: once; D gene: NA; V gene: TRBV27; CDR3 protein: CASTPFGGAETQYF; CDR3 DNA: TGTGCCAGCACCCCGTTTGGGGGCGCAGAGACCCAGTACTTC
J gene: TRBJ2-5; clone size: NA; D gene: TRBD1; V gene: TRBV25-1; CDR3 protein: CASDTGGLGETQYF; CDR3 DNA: TGTGCCAGCGATACAGGGGGCTTGGGGGAGACCCAGTACTTC
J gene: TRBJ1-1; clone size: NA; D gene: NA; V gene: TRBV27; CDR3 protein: CATKTGGADTEAFF; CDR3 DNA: TGTGCCACCAAGACTGGGGGCGCGGACACTGAAGCTTTCTTT
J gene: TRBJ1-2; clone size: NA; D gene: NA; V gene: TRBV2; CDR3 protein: CASTSIVRRDYGYTF; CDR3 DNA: TGTGCCAGCACCTCCATTGTTCGCAGGGACTATGGCTACACCTTC
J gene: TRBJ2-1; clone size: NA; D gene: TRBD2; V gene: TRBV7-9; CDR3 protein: CASSPSSGVDYNEQFF; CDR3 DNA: TGTGCCAGCAGCCCGTCTAGCGGGGTGGACTACAATGAGCAGTTCTTC
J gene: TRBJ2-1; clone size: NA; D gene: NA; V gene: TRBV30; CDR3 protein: CAWSVIISGEEQFF; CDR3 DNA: TGTGCCTGGAGTGTGATTATCTCCGGGGAGGAGCAGTTCTTC
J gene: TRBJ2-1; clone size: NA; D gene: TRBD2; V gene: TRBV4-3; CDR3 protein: CASSILAGGPYNEQFF; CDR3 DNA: TGCGCCAGCAGCATACTAGCGGGAGGGCCGTACAATGAGCAGTTCTTC
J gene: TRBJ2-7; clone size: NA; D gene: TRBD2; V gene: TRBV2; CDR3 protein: CASSVGGVEQYF; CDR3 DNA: TGTGCCAGCAGTGTGGGGGGGGTCGAGCAGTACTTC
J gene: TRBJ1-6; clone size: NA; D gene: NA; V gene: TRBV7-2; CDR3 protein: CASSPLGGPAIFSLHF; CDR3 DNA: TGTGCCAGCAGCCCTCTTGGGGGACCAGCTATCTTTTCCCTCCACTTT
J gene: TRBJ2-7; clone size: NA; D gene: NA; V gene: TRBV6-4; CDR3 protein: CASLVRGSLIDDEQYF; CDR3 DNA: TGTGCCAGCCTAGTTAGAGGCTCTTTGATAGACGACGAGCAGTACTTC
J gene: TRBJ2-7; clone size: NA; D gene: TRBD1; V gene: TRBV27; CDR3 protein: CASSSVGTGDYEQYF; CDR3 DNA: TGTGCCAGCAGTTCTGTCGGGACAGGCGACTACGAGCAGTACTTC
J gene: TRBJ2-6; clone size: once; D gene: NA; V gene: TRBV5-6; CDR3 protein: CASSPVASGANVLTF; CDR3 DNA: TGTGCCAGCAGCCCTGTAGCCTCTGGGGCCAACGTCCTGACTTTC
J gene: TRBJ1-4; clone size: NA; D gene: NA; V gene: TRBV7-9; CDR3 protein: CASSLSLVKGSTNEKLFF; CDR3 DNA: TGTGCCAGCAGCTTATCCCTAGTCAAGGGGTCGACTAATGAAAAACTGTTTTTT
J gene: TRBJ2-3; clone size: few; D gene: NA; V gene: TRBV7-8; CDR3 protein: CASSLAGLLSTDTQYF; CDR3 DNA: TGTGCCAGCAGCTTAGCCGGGCTGCTGAGCACAGATACGCAGTATTTT
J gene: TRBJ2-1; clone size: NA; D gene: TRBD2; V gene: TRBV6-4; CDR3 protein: CASSDSNSGDKNEQFF; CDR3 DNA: TGTGCCAGCAGTGACTCGAATAGCGGGGATAAGAATGAGCAGTTCTTC
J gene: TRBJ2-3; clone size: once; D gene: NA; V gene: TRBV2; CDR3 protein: CASSEERQGQDTQYF; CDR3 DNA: TGTGCCAGCAGTGAAGAACGGCAGGGGCAGGATACGCAGTATTTT
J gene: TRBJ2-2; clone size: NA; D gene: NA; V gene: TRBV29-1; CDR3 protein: CSVVGGGGELFF; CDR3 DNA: TGCAGCGTTGTGGGGGGCGGCGGGGAGCTGTTTTTT
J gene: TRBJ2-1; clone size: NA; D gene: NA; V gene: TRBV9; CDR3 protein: CASSVRAGSSYNEQFF; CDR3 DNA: TGTGCCAGCAGCGTTCGGGCAGGGAGCTCCTACAATGAGCAGTTCTTC
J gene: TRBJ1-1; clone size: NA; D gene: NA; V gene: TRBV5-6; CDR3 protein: CASSLRRTEAFF; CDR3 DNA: TGTGCCAGCAGCTTGAGGCGGACTGAAGCTTTCTTT
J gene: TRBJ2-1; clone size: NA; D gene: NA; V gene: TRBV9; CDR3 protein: CASSVGDSGNEQFF; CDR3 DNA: TGTGCCAGCAGCGTAGGGGACTCGGGCAATGAGCAGTTCTTC
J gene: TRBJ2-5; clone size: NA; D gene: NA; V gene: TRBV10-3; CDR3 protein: CAISGSLGLAGETQYF; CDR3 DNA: TGTGCCATCAGTGGGTCCTTGGGGCTAGCTGGGGAGACCCAGTACTTC
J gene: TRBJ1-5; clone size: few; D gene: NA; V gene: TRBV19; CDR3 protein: CASSTYNQPQHF; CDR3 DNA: TGTGCCAGTAGTACATACAATCAGCCCCAGCATTTT
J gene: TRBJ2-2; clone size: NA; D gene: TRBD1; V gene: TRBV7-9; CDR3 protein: CASSLDRGRFTGELFF; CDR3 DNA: TGTGCCAGCAGCTTGGACAGGGGGCGGTTCACCGGGGAGCTGTTTTTT
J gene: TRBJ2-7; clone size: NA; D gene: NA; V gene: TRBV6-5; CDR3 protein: CASSYASIGEQYF; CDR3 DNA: TGTGCCAGCAGTTACGCTAGTATAGGCGAGCAGTACTTC
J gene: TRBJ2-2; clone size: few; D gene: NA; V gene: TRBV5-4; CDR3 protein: CASSLGGTGELFF; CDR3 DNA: TGTGCCAGCAGCTTGGGAGGGACCGGGGAGCTGTTTTTT
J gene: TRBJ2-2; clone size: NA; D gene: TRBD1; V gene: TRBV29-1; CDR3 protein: CSVSGTGVSGELFF; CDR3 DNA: TGCAGCGTTTCCGGGACAGGGGTTTCCGGGGAGCTGTTTTTT
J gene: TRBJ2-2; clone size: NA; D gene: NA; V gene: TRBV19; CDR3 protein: CASSIVGNTGELFF; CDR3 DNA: TGTGCCAGTAGTATAGTCGGGAACACCGGGGAGCTGTTTTTT
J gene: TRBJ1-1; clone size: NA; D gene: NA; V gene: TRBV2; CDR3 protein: CASSVGYTEAFF; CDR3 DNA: TGTGCCAGCAGTGTGGGGTATACTGAAGCTTTCTTT
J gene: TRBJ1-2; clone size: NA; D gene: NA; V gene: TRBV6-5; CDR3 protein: CASSYGRGTKHYGYTF; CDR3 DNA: TGTGCCAGCAGTTACGGGCGGGGAACAAAGCATTACGGCTACACCTTC
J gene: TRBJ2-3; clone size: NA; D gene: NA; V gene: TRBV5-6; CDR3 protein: CASSSITDTQYF; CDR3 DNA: TGTGCCAGCAGCTCGATAACAGATACGCAGTATTTT
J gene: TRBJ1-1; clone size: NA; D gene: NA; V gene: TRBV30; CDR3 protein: CAWSVVPYPEAFF; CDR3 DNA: TGTGCCTGGAGTGTAGTCCCGTACCCTGAAGCTTTCTTT
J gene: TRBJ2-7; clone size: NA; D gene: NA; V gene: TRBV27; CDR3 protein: CASSFSYEYEQYF; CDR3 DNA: TGTGCCAGCAGTTTTTCCTATGAATACGAGCAGTACTTC
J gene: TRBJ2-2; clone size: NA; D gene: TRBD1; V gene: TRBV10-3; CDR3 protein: CATSWTGEHGELFF; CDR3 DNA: TGTGCCACCTCATGGACAGGGGAACACGGGGAGCTGTTTTTT